One sample yielded the 31 T cell receptor beta chains listed below, sequenced in a study of blood T cell repertoires in COVID-19. Here immunoSEQ multiplex PCR was the method, and the copy in TCRdb shows in-frame clones only, minus some. The sample includes 60,000 to 75,000 clones, roughly 85% of them seen just once. The specimen was peripheral blood. The receptors derive from a woman between 50 and 59 years old with COVID-19, enrolled during active disease.

This CDR3 reads CAIRYASAFNEQFF. CDR3 in DNA: TGTGCCATCAGGTACGCTAGCGCATTCAATGAGCAGTTCTTC. The chain joins TRBV10-3 to TRBJ2-1; tentative D call: TRBD2 (6 bases). CDR1 and CDR2 (germline): ENHRY, SYGVKD. The CDR3 runs 14 residues. Deletions cut 6 bases from V and 6 bases from J, with 15 bases between.

This rearrangement joins TRBV29-1 to TRBJ2-5, with 12 positions matching TRBD1. Per the germline V gene, CDR1 is SQVTM and CDR2 is ANQGSEA. J gave up 5 bases and V 4 bases, and 8 bases lay outside the gene matches. This CDR3 region has 15 residues. The DNA for the CDR3 is TGCAGCGTTGTAGGGGGGACAGGGGGCGCGGAGACCCAGTACTTC. Protein: CSVVGGTGGAETQYF. Combining the CDR3 with reference TRBV29-1 and TRBJ2-5 gives the whole variable domain SAVISQKPSRDICQRGTSLTIQCQVDSQVTMMFWYRQQPGQSLTLIATANQGSEATYESGFVIDKFPISRPNLTFSTLTVSNMSPEDSSIYLCSVVGGTGGAETQYFGPGTRLLVL.

This clone was observed a single time. V and J are TRBV10-3 and TRBJ2-5; a possible D gene is TRBD1 (5 bases). With 6 bases removed from V and 2 bases from J, the gap between germline ends came to 16 bases. From germline, CDR1 is ENHRY and CDR2 SYGVKD. The CDR3 covers 15 residues. The CDR3 here is CAIRQQGPGQETQYF. In nucleotides, the CDR3 is TGTGCCATCAGACAGCAGGGTCCTGGGCAAGAGACCCAGTACTTC.

In this sample, this clone turned up once. The chain couples TRBV12-3 or TRBV12-4 to TRBJ1-2, with 9 nucleotides matching TRBD1. The CDR3 loop spans 13 amino acids. Trimming cost V 6 bases and J 10 bases; bases outside gene matches: 9. Written as DNA, the CDR3 is TGTGCCAGCAGCCTAGGGACAGGGCTTGACTACACCTTC. Protein sequence: CASSLGTGLDYTF.

The V gene is TRBV24-1, the J gene TRBJ2-3; D ambiguous. CDR1 is KGHDR, CDR2 SFDVKD, per germline. V lost 2 bases and J 2 bases, leaving 7 bases between the germline ends. CDR3 length equals 14 residues. This CDR3 is CATSDSLTTDTQYF. CDR3 sequence (DNA): TGTGCCACCAGTGATTCACTTACCACAGATACGCAGTATTTT.

CDR3 sequence reads: CASSAGEHSPLHF. The CDR3 coding sequence is TGTGCCAGCAGTGCGGGGGAACATTCACCCCTCCACTTT. The gene calls are TRBV2 and TRBJ1-6; D perhaps matches TRBD1 (5 bases). Trimming pared 4 bases from V and 8 bases from J, leaving 9 bases between. Germline V CDR1 and CDR2: SNHLY, FYNNEI. CDR3 length equals 13 residues. Using reference TRBV2 and TRBJ1-6 for the parts outside the CDR3, the full variable domain is EPEVTQTPSHQVTQMGQEVILRCVPISNHLYFYWYRQILGQKVEFLVSFYNNEISEKSEIFDDQFSVERPDGSNFTLKIRSTKLEDSAMYFCASSAGEHSPLHFGNGTRLTVT.

This clone came up a few times. V and J are TRBV6-5 and TRBJ1-5; no reliable D call. Looked up from germline, CDR1 is MNHEY and CDR2 is SVGAGI. The CDR3 totals 13 residues. Trimming took 4 bases from V and 0 from J, leaving 4 bases between them. CDR3 amino acids: CASSSNSNQPQHF. The CDR3 DNA sequence: TGTGCCAGCAGTTCTAATAGCAATCAGCCCCAGCATTTT.

This clone was recorded once. J is TRBJ2-3 and V is TRBV28, with D possibly matching TRBD2 (6 bases). Germline lookup yields CDR1 MDHEN and CDR2 SYDVKM. V lost 6 bases and J 6 bases, leaving 25 bases between the germline ends. The CDR3 contains 17 residues. CDR3 nucleotide sequence: TGTGCCAGCAGCCAGCCCGGGAGAGGCAAGGAGGGGGATACGCAGTATTTT. This encodes CASSQPGRGKEGDTQYF.

This clone appeared a single time. The rearrangement joins TRBV7-6 to TRBJ1-2; the D gene is possibly TRBD1 (6 bases). CDR3 size: 14 residues. The germline V gene encodes CDR1 SGHVS and CDR2 FNYEAQ. Trimming removed 4 bases at V and 8 bases at J, with 17 bases between. In DNA, the CDR3 is TGTGCCAGCAGCTCCTCGGGCACAGGGCGGGGCTACACCTTC. This codes for CASSSSGTGRGYTF.

This clone has only one observation. The chain employs TRBV19 and TRBJ1-4; perhaps TRBD1 as D (6 bases). The CDR3 has 16 amino acids. Germline lookup yields CDR1 LNHDA and CDR2 SQIVND (reference sequence). The germline V and J ends were trimmed by 3 bases and 3 bases, with 14 bases remaining between them. The CDR3 region is CASSINRAAANEKLFF. The CDR3 DNA follows: TGTGCCAGTAGTATCAACAGGGCCGCGGCTAATGAAAAACTGTTTTTT.

The V and J genes are TRBV28 and TRBJ2-1; 14 positions agree with TRBD2. The V segment lost 5 bases and the J segment 4 bases; nucleotides outside the gene matches: 1. The CDR3 totals 15 residues. Per germline, CDR1 MDHEN and CDR2 SYDVKM. This CDR3 reads CASSRTSGGYNEQFF. DNA of the CDR3: TGTGCCAGCAGTCGGACTAGCGGGGGGTACAATGAGCAGTTCTTC.

The chain couples TRBV6-6 to TRBJ1-5; 10 positions agree with TRBD1. CDR3 length equals 16 residues. After removal of 6 bases from V and 2 bases from J, the junction contained 7 bases not matched to a gene. Per the germline V gene, CDR1 is MNHNY and CDR2 is SVGAGI (reference sequence). CDR3: CASRPRDRGGNQPQHF. For the CDR3, the DNA is TGTGCCAGCAGGCCCCGGGACAGGGGTGGCAATCAGCCCCAGCATTTT.

V usage is TRBV6-6 and J usage is TRBJ2-2; 8 bases map to TRBD2. Germline-derived CDR1 and CDR2 are MNHNY and SVGAGI (reference sequence). The trim removed 2 bases at V and 6 bases at J, leaving 5 bases unmatched. The CDR3 length is 15 residues. The CDR3 DNA reads TGTGCCAGCAGTTACGGCGGGACTAGTCCCGGGGAGCTGTTTTTT. It is translated as CASSYGGTSPGELFF.

The chain links TRBV4-2 to TRBJ1-5; 10 nucleotides agree with TRBD1. The ends lost 1 base at V and 3 bases at J; junction bases unmatched: 6. The germline gives CDR1 LGHNA, CDR2 YNFKEQ. The CDR3 runs 17 residues. This CDR3 is CASSQATGGTDNQPQHF. The CDR3 DNA follows: TGTGCCAGCAGCCAAGCGACAGGGGGCACCGACAATCAGCCCCAGCATTTT.

The chain has TRBV27 and TRBJ2-3, with 7 nucleotides matching TRBD1. V lost 1 base and J lost 14; bases outside the gene matches: 18. Germline V gives CDR1 MNHEY, CDR2 SMNVEV (reference sequence). The CDR3 runs 16 residues. This chain's CDR3 is CASSLLTGAFLGVLYF. The CDR3 DNA reads TGTGCCAGCAGTTTATTAACAGGGGCTTTTCTGGGGGTATTGTATTTT.

V is TRBV27 and J is TRBJ2-3; 7 nucleotides match TRBD1. CDR3 length: 14 amino acids. CDR1 is MNHEY, CDR2 SMNVEV, per germline (reference sequence). The V segment lost 5 bases and the J segment 5 bases; nucleotides outside the gene matches: 7. CDR3 DNA sequence: TGTGCCAGCAGTATAACAGGGGAACGAGATACGCAGTATTTT. This translates into CASSITGERDTQYF.

The rearrangement joins TRBV30 to TRBJ2-4; 7 bases are shared with TRBD1. The CDR3 spans 14 residues. Trimming at V came to 4 bases and at J to 4 bases, leaving 7 bases not matched to a gene. The germline CDR1 and CDR2 sequences are GTSNPN and SVGIG (reference sequence). CDR3 sequence: CAWIPQGVKNIQYF. In DNA, the CDR3 is TGTGCCTGGATTCCTCAGGGGGTGAAAAACATTCAGTACTTC. The variable domain in full, completed from reference TRBV30 and TRBJ2-4, reads SQTIHQWPATLVQPVGSPLSLECTVEGTSNPNLYWYRQAAGRGLQLLFYSVGIGQISSEVPQNLSASRPQDRQFILSSKKLLLSDSGFYLCAWIPQGVKNIQYFGAGTRLSVL.

The rearrangement joins TRBV24-1 to TRBJ1-3; tentatively, D is TRBD1 (5 bases). V lost 1 base, J lost 3 bases, and 12 bases lay in between. The CDR3 runs to 16 residues. The germline V gene encodes CDR1 KGHDR and CDR2 SFDVKD. The CDR3 loop reads CATSDFDSFRGNTIYF. DNA of the CDR3: TGTGCCACCAGTGATTTCGACAGTTTTCGTGGAAACACCATATATTTT.

This clone was seen only a few times. This chain uses TRBV5-1 with TRBJ1-2; 12 nucleotides match TRBD1. J gave up 7 bases and V 4 bases, and 8 bases lay outside the gene matches. The CDR3 has 15 residues. The germline V gene has CDR1 SGHRS and CDR2 YFSETQ. Here the CDR3 reads CASSPDGTGGPGYTF. CDR3 DNA: TGCGCCAGCAGCCCAGACGGGACAGGGGGCCCTGGCTACACCTTC.

The rearrangement links TRBV4-3 to TRBJ1-2; TRBD1 agrees at 9 bases. Germline V CDR1 and CDR2: LGHNA, YSLEER. The junction had 5 bases not matched to a gene; V was cut back by 7 bases and J by 8 bases. This CDR3 contains 12 residues. In DNA form, the CDR3 reads TGCGCCAGCAACCGGGGGACAGGGGGCTACACCTTC. Its protein product is CASNRGTGGYTF.

This clone was detected only a few times. V gene TRBV30 combines with J gene TRBJ2-2, with D possibly being TRBD1 (5 bases). The V gene lost 5 bases and the J gene lost 7 bases, with 14 bases spanning the gap. CDR3 size: 13 residues. Per germline, CDR1 GTSNPN and CDR2 SVGIG (reference sequence). Here the CDR3 reads CAWLGARGGELFF. The DNA for the CDR3 is TGTGCCTGGCTTGGGGCGCGAGGCGGGGAGCTGTTTTTT.

V usage is TRBV5-1 and J usage is TRBJ2-7, with 11 bases identical to TRBD1. CDR3 size: 14 residues. Germline V gene data show CDR1 as SGHRS and CDR2 as YFSETQ. Trimming cost V 7 bases and J 4 bases; bases outside gene matches: 7. CDR3 DNA sequence: TGCGCCAGCCGCCGGGGACAGGGGGAATACGAGCAGTACTTC. It translates to CASRRGQGEYEQYF.

The J gene is TRBJ2-5, the V gene TRBV5-1; 7 bases are shared with TRBD2. V lost 4 bases, J lost 4 bases, and 7 bases stayed unmatched. This CDR3 spans 14 amino acids. Looked up from germline, CDR1 is SGHRS and CDR2 is YFSETQ. CDR3 residues: CASSKGAGSETQYF. The CDR3 DNA reads TGCGCCAGCAGCAAAGGAGCGGGATCAGAGACCCAGTACTTC.

The rearrangement links TRBV18 to TRBJ2-5; 9 bases are shared with TRBD1. With V trimmed by 4 bases and J by 0 bases, 15 bases remained unmatched. Looked up from germline, CDR1 is KGHSH and CDR2 is LQKENI. This CDR3 has 19 residues. The CDR3 DNA sequence: TGTGCCAGCTCACGACAACCGGGACAGGGCCCGAAGGACCAAGAGACCCAGTACTTC. Translating it yields CASSRQPGQGPKDQETQYF.

The chain combines TRBV6-4 with TRBJ1-1; TRBD1 agrees at 7 bases. Per germline, CDR1 MRHNA and CDR2 SNTAGT. The V gene end was trimmed by 0 bases and the J gene end by 10 bases; junction bases not matched to a gene: 8. The CDR3 sequence is 14 residues long. CDR3 DNA sequence: TGTGCCAGCAGTGACTCGGGACAGTCACTGGGAGCTTTCTTT. Its translation is CASSDSGQSLGAFF.

This clone was recorded once. This chain joins TRBV9 and TRBJ2-5; maybe TRBD2 (6 bases). V gave up 5 bases and J gave up 2 bases, with 19 bases separating them. CDR3 length equals 16 residues. Germline CDR1 is SGDLS and CDR2 is YYNGEE. CDR3: CASSPYGSGPQETQYF. The CDR3 DNA reads as TGTGCCAGCAGTCCATACGGTAGCGGTCCTCAAGAGACCCAGTACTTC.

The chain couples TRBV9 to TRBJ2-2; 7 bases fit TRBD2. The V gene end was trimmed by 2 bases and the J gene end by 6 bases; junction bases not matched to a gene: 4. Germline lookup yields CDR1 SGDLS and CDR2 YYNGEE. The CDR3 contains 14 residues. The CDR3 bases are TGTGCCAGCAGCGTGGCGGGAGTTCCCGGGGAGCTGTTTTTT. Residues: CASSVAGVPGELFF.

The J gene is TRBJ1-6, the V gene TRBV6-6; 7 bases are shared with TRBD1. CDR1 and CDR2 from the germline V gene are MNHNY and SVGAGI (reference sequence). The V and J ends lost 8 bases and 10 bases, in that order; junction bases with no gene match: 5. This CDR3 comprises 12 residues. The CDR3 DNA reads TGTGCCAGCGGCCCAGGGGGATCACCCCTCCACTTT. It encodes CASGPGGSPLHF.

The CDR3 DNA reads TGTGCCAGCAGTTTCAATGGCCGGGGAGCCAACGTCCTGACTTTC. Amino acids: CASSFNGRGANVLTF. The chain uses TRBV28 and TRBJ2-6, with D possibly matching TRBD2 (5 bases). The CDR3 has 15 residues. Looked up from germline, CDR1 is MDHEN and CDR2 is SYDVKM. V was trimmed by 3 bases and J by 7 bases, leaving 13 bases between them.

This sequence joins TRBV11-3 and TRBJ2-7; 9 bases map to TRBD2. CDR3 length: 15 residues. CDR1 is SGHNT and CDR2 is YENEEA in the germline V gene. V lost 0 bases, J lost 0 bases, and 0 bases stayed unmatched. CDR3 in DNA: TGTGCCAGCAGCTTAGAGACTAGCGGCTCCTACGAGCAGTACTTC. Protein product: CASSLETSGSYEQYF.

The chain carries TRBV28 and TRBJ1-6, with D perhaps matching TRBD1 (6 bases). V lost 3 bases to trimming and J lost 10 bases, with 19 bases between them. Germline-derived CDR1 and CDR2 are MDHEN and SYDVKM. The CDR3 is 16 amino acids. CDR3 sequence reads: CASSLGPSRGRSPLHF. In nucleotides, the CDR3 is TGTGCCAGCAGTTTGGGCCCGTCCAGGGGAAGATCACCCCTCCACTTT.